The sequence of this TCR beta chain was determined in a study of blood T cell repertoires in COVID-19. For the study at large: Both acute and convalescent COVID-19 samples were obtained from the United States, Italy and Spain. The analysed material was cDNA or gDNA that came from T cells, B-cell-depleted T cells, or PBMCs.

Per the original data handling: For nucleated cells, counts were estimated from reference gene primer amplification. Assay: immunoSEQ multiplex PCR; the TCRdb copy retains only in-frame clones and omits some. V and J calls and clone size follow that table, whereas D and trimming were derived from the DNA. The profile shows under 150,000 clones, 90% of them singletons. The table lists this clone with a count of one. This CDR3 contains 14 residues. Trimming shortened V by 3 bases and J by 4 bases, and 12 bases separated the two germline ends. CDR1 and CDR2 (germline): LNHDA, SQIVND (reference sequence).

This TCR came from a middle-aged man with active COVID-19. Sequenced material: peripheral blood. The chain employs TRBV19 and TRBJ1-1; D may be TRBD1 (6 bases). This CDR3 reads CASSMRGAGTEAFF. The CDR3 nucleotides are TGTGCCAGTAGTATGCGGGGGGCCGGCACTGAAGCTTTCTTT.